This paragraph covers one T cell receptor beta chain sequence. This sample is part of a study of early T cells in non-severe SARS-CoV-2 infection. From germline, CDR1 is DFQATT and CDR2 SNEGSKA (reference sequence). The CDR3 sequence is 13 residues long. Tagging with unique molecular identifiers was applied to individual cDNA molecules. TCRdb redid the calling of the 5' RACE reads with MiXCR, one entry per CDR3 protein. The sample holds 100,000 to 130,000 distinct CDR3 sequences, roughly an eighth seen once. Sequenced material: whole blood. The V call is TRBV20-1, the J call TRBJ2-1; D might be TRBD2 (7 bases). The clonotype comes from an adult who was a healthcare worker with PCR-confirmed SARS-CoV-2 infection or an uninfected control (not recorded which). CDR3 amino acids: CTAWGGVDNEQFF. CDR3 nucleotides: TGCACCGCCTGGGGGGGCGTGGACAATGAGCAGTTCTTC.